This TCR beta chain was identified during a study of blood T cell repertoires in COVID-19. For the study at large: The study drew acute and convalescent COVID-19 samples from the United States, Italy and Spain. PBMCs, B-cell-depleted T cells, or T cells provided the cDNA or gDNA that made up the material.

Original data processing: Amplification with reference gene primers provided the estimates of nucleated cell counts. The method was immunoSEQ multiplex PCR; TCRdb's version includes in-frame clones alone and lacks a portion of them. V, J and clone size derive from that table, while D and trimming were established from the DNA sequence. The sample lists under 250,000 clones; approximately 88% were seen once. The V segment lost 6 bases and the J segment 3 bases; nucleotides outside the gene matches: 5. Germline lookup yields CDR1 SQVTM and CDR2 ANQGSEA. The CDR3 loop spans 13 amino acids. V usage is TRBV29-1 and J usage is TRBJ2-3; 8 bases are shared with TRBD2. The receptor comes from a man in his 60s who had recovered from COVID-19. The sequenced sample was peripheral blood. As DNA, the CDR3 is TGCAGCGTGCCAGCGGGAGTGACAGATACGCAGTATTTT. This codes for CSVPAGVTDTQYF.